A single count supports the clone carrying this T cell receptor beta chain. Antigen unknown. This specimen comes from a study of graft-versus-host responses after intestinal transplantation. For the study at large: Recipients received multivisceral, liver-intestinal, or isolated intestinal transplants. The whole recipient group had anti-thymocyte globulin induction followed by tacrolimus and steroids for roughly three years.

The method was immunoSEQ multiplex PCR; TCRdb's version includes in-frame clones alone and lacks a portion of them. The sample has roughly 89,000 clones, about 90% seen once. With 5 bases removed from V and 0 bases from J, the gap between germline ends came to 9 bases. CDR3 length: 14 residues. CDR1 and CDR2 from the germline V gene are SGHTA and FQGNSA. General study results and limits: Individuals who had graft-donor T cell macrochimerism had allografts that showed high graft-versus-host to host-versus-graft clonal ratios. Analysis identified GvH clones in recipient marrow, with some appearing first in ileum or blood.

The source of this sequence is a human donor who received an intestinal transplant. The input for sequencing was unstimulated CD4+ T cells sorted from spleen or lymph node cells, taken before intestinal transplant. The gene calls are TRBV7-2 and TRBJ2-3; D not resolved. Written as DNA, the CDR3 is TGTGCCAGCAGCCCCACGACTAGCACAGATACGCAGTATTTT. As protein: CASSPTTSTDTQYF.